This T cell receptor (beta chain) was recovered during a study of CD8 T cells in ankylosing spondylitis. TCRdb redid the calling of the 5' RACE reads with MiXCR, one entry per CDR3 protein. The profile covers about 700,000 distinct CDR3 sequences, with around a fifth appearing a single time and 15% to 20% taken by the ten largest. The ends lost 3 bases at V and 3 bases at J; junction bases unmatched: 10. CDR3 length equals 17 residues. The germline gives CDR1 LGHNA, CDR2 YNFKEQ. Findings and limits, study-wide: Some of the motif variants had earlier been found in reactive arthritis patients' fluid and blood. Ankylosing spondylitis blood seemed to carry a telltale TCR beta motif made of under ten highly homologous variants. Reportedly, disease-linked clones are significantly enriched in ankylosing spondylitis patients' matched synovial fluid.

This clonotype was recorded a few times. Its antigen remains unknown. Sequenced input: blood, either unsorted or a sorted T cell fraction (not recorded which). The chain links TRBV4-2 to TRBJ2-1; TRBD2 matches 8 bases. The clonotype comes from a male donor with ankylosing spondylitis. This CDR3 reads CASSQAGTRVVYNEQFF. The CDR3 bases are TGTGCCAGCAGCCAGGCCGGGACTAGGGTTGTCTACAATGAGCAGTTCTTC.